This entry lists 7 T cell receptor beta chains sequenced from one sample in a study of T cell responses to AZD1222 COVID-19 vaccine (dated by TCRdb to about 2021). The time point label here, explained by the study, means: about 28 days (+/-7) after the second vaccine dose. Library generation was performed with the immunoSEQ multiplex PCR assay. Sourced from immuneACCESS, this table was stored by TCRdb with only in-frame sequences that have V and J called. A share of the clones is absent; for the studies checked, an unresolved V gene accounts for under half, and the remainder has no known explanation. The sample profile shows 90,000 to 150,000 clones; 92% of them were found once. The ten largest clones capture around 8.2% of the sample. Specimen: peripheral blood, collected 28 days after the second AZD1222 dose. The source is an adult who received the AZD1222 COVID-19 vaccine.

J is TRBJ1-1 and V is TRBV5-4; D is unresolved. Germline CDR1 SGHNT, CDR2 YYREEE (reference sequence). Trimming pared 4 bases from V and 0 bases from J, leaving 13 bases between. This CDR3 region has 15 residues. CDR3 region: CASSGAGPLNTEAFF. CDR3 DNA: TGTGCCAGCAGCGGAGCCGGGCCCTTGAACACTGAAGCTTTCTTT.

V gene TRBV7-9 combines with J gene TRBJ1-1; weak D call: TRBD1 (6 bases). The CDR3 runs 11 residues. Germline CDR1 reads SEHNR; CDR2 reads FQNEAQ (reference sequence). Between the trimmed V and J ends, which lost 8 bases and 8 bases, there was a span of 12 bases. Here the CDR3 reads CASEEDREAFF. Written as DNA, the CDR3 is TGTGCCAGCGAGGAAGACAGGGAAGCTTTCTTT. Filled out from reference TRBV7-9 and TRBJ1-1, the complete variable domain reads DTGVSQNPRHKITKRGQNVTFRCDPISEHNRLYWYRQTLGQGPEFLTYFQNEAQLEKSRLLSDRFSAERPKGSFSTLEIQRTEQGDSAMYLCASEEDREAFFGQGTRLTVV.

This chain uses TRBV10-3 with TRBJ1-4; D possibly corresponds to TRBD1 (6 bases). The length of the CDR3 is 14 residues. Germline-derived CDR1 and CDR2 are ENHRY and SYGVKD. V lost 5 bases, J lost 8 bases, and 15 bases lay in between. The CDR3 bases are TGTGCCATCAGTCAGGGGACGATCGGAGAAAAACTGTTTTTT. Amino acid sequence: CAISQGTIGEKLFF.

V gene TRBV25-1 combines with J gene TRBJ1-1, with D unresolved. The ends were cut back, 5 bases at V and 4 bases at J, with 14 bases in the middle. CDR3 length equals 14 residues. Germline-derived CDR1 and CDR2 are MGHDK and SYGVNS. The CDR3 here is CASSLPGSSTEAFF. For the CDR3, the DNA is TGTGCCAGCAGTCTCCCCGGGAGTTCCACTGAAGCTTTCTTT. The variable domain in full, completed from reference TRBV25-1 and TRBJ1-1, reads EADIYQTPRYLVIGTGKKITLECSQTMGHDKMYWYQQDPGMELHLIHYSYGVNSTEKGDLSSESTVSRIRTEHFPLTLESARPSHTSQYLCASSLPGSSTEAFFGQGTRLTVV.

This clone showed up just once. The genes are TRBV7-9 and TRBJ2-7; no clear D gene. The CDR3 runs 13 residues. Germline loops: CDR1 SEHNR, CDR2 FQNEAQ (reference sequence). V lost 5 bases to trimming and J lost 3 bases, with 11 bases between them. In nucleotides, the CDR3 is TGTGCCAGCAGCCCCCGACTTGGCTACGAGCAGTACTTC. This sequence encodes CASSPRLGYEQYF.

In this sample, this clone turned up once. V is TRBV4-2 and J is TRBJ2-5; no firm D call. In germline, CDR1 is LGHNA, CDR2 YNFKEQ. Trimming removed 1 base from V and 3 bases from J, with 9 bases in between. This CDR3 contains 14 residues. Here the CDR3 reads CASSQVSVEETQYF. DNA for the CDR3: TGTGCCAGCAGCCAAGTCTCGGTAGAAGAGACCCAGTACTTC.

This chain joins TRBV6-1 and TRBJ2-7, with 9 nucleotides matching TRBD1. Germline-derived CDR1 and CDR2 are MNHNS and SASEGT. The CDR3 sequence is 15 residues long. V shed 5 bases, J shed 2 bases, and the junction held 7 bases outside the gene matches. CDR3 region: CASSLGGQGPYEQYF. In DNA, the CDR3 is TGTGCCAGCAGTTTAGGGGGACAGGGACCCTACGAGCAGTACTTC.